One and the same sample provided the 5 T cell receptor beta chains below, sequenced in a study of regulatory T cells in long-lasting Graves disease. The time point: newly diagnosed GD, antithyroid drugs for less than 3 months. The TCR library was prepared using RNA isolated from PBMCs. Construction of the TCR beta libraries employed iRepertoire HTBI primers in conjunction with Arm-PCR of CDR3 regions. One entry per CDR3 protein, called by TCRdb with MiXCR from the multiplex PCR reads. The sample consists of 320,000 or so distinct CDR3 sequences, 15% to 20% of them appearing once. Sequencing used peripheral blood mononuclear cells (PBMCs), obtained at new diagnosis, from a patient treated with antithyroid drugs. Receptors originate from a female donor with Graves disease.

This clonotype came up a few times. The gene calls are TRBV27 and TRBJ1-4; 9 bases align to TRBD1. Germline V gene data show CDR1 as MNHEY and CDR2 as SMNVEV (reference sequence). Germline trimming cut 7 bases from V and 5 bases from J; bases unmatched to any gene: 5. This CDR3 is built from 14 residues. CDR3 DNA: TGTGCCAGCAAGCGCGGGACAGGGAATGAAAAACTGTTTTTT. It encodes CASKRGTGNEKLFF. The whole variable domain, filled in from reference TRBV27 and TRBJ1-4, reads EAQVTQNPRYLITVTGKKLTVTCSQNMNHEYMSWYRQDPGLGLRQIYYSMNVEVTDKGDVPEGYKVSRKEKRNFPLILESPSPNQTSLYFCASKRGTGNEKLFFGSGTQLSVL.

This clonotype turned up a few times. The genes are TRBV6-5 and TRBJ2-1; tentative D call: TRBD2 (6 bases). Deletions cut 0 bases from V and 2 bases from J, with 11 bases between. CDR1 and CDR2 from the germline V gene are MNHEY and SVGAGI. The length of the CDR3 is 16 residues. The CDR3 DNA reads TGTGCCAGCAGTTACTCACGGGGGAGAACCTACAATGAGCAGTTCTTC. It specifies CASSYSRGRTYNEQFF.

This clonotype was counted ten times or more. The chain is built from TRBV20-1 and TRBJ2-7; D is unresolved. Germline V gene lookup returns CDR1 DFQATT and CDR2 SNEGSKA (reference sequence). This CDR3 region has 14 residues. Trimming pared 3 bases from V and 0 bases from J, leaving 12 bases between. CDR3: CSASKFITSYEQYF. In nucleotides, the CDR3 is TGCAGTGCTAGTAAATTCATCACCTCCTACGAGCAGTACTTC.

This clonotype occurred a few times. This rearrangement joins TRBV11-3 to TRBJ2-1, with 9 bases that match TRBD1. The CDR3 runs 15 residues. Unmatched junction bases numbered 2, after V lost 5 bases and J lost 0 bases. The V gene's germline CDR1 is SGHNT and CDR2 YENEEA. CDR3 amino acids: CASSMTGGSYNEQFF. In DNA, the CDR3 is TGTGCCAGCAGCATGACAGGGGGCTCCTACAATGAGCAGTTCTTC.

This clonotype was picked up many times. The chain is built from TRBV27 and TRBJ2-1; D gene ambiguous. This CDR3 is built from 13 residues. Germline assignment: CDR1 MNHEY and CDR2 SMNVEV (reference sequence). Trimming cost V 9 bases and J 4 bases, with 13 bases left between them. CDR3 loop: CASAADRYNEQFF. Written as DNA, the CDR3 is TGTGCCAGTGCAGCCGATCGATACAATGAGCAGTTCTTC.